These 19 T cell receptor beta chains were all obtained from the same sample, sequenced in a study of blood T cell repertoires in COVID-19. The protocol was immunoSEQ multiplex PCR, while the TCRdb copy is restricted to in-frame clones and leaves out a portion. This table holds 100,000 to 150,000 clones, about 74% found once. Sequencing was carried out using peripheral blood. The origin of the receptors is a man older than 75 with COVID-19, enrolled during active disease.

This chain links TRBV6-5 with TRBJ1-1, with 7 bases that match TRBD1. Germline CDR1 is MNHEY and CDR2 is SVGAGI. Losses at the gene ends were 6 bases for V and 2 bases for J; bases not matched to a gene: 9. The CDR3 runs to 15 residues. This chain's CDR3 is CASSHIWTGNTEAFF. CDR3 bases: TGTGCCAGCAGCCATATATGGACAGGAAACACTGAAGCTTTCTTT.

The chain joins TRBV7-8 to TRBJ1-2; 12 positions match TRBD1. CDR3 length: 17 residues. The J segment lost 7 bases and the V segment lost 5 bases, leaving 14 bases of the junction unmatched. Per germline, CDR1 SGHVS and CDR2 FQNEAQ. The CDR3 sequence is CASSMWDRGPLNGGYTF. CDR3 nucleotides: TGTGCCAGCAGCATGTGGGACAGGGGGCCCTTAAACGGTGGCTACACCTTC. The variable domain in full, with the rest retrieved from reference TRBV7-8 and TRBJ1-2, is GAGVSQSPRYKVAKRGQDVALRCDPISGHVSLFWYQQALGQGPEFLTYFQNEAQLDKSGLPSDRFFAERPEGSVSTLKIQRTQQEDSAVYLCASSMWDRGPLNGGYTFGSGTRLTVV.

This clone appeared a few times. This rearrangement joins TRBV5-1 to TRBJ2-1; D may be TRBD2 (6 bases). The CDR3 totals 17 residues. V lost 0 bases to trimming and J lost 0 bases, with 13 bases between them. Germline CDR1 and CDR2: SGHRS and YFSETQ. The CDR3 DNA reads TGCGCCAGCAGCTTGGGGCTCGGGGGACTCTCCTACAATGAGCAGTTCTTC. This gives the protein CASSLGLGGLSYNEQFF.

The CDR3 coding sequence is TGTGCCACCAGCAGAGATTCCGGACTAGCGGGAGGGCCCAGGCAGTACTTC. It encodes CATSRDSGLAGGPRQYF. The J gene is TRBJ2-7, the V gene TRBV15, with 15 positions matching TRBD2. CDR3 size: 17 residues. The germline V gene has CDR1 LNHNV and CDR2 YYDKDF (reference sequence). The V and J ends lost 0 bases and 9 bases, in that order; junction bases with no gene match: 9.

This clone appeared many times. The chain uses TRBV27 and TRBJ1-6; D is unresolved. This CDR3 is built from 15 residues. The V gene's germline CDR1 is MNHEY and CDR2 SMNVEV (reference sequence). V was pared by 6 bases and J by 14 bases, with 23 bases between. The CDR3 spells CASSPLEGLSWALHF. DNA of the CDR3: TGTGCCAGCAGCCCCCTCGAGGGCCTAAGTTGGGCCCTCCACTTT.

This chain links TRBV4-1 with TRBJ2-7; D may be TRBD2 (6 bases). The CDR3 sequence is 17 residues long. The germline V gene has CDR1 MGHRA and CDR2 YSYEKL. Trimming pared 4 bases from V and 4 bases from J, leaving 23 bases between. CDR3 protein: CASSPPEGGATPYEQYF. CDR3 coding DNA: TGCGCCAGCAGCCCCCCAGAGGGAGGAGCAACTCCTTACGAGCAGTACTTC.

V and J are TRBV10-1 and TRBJ2-1; possible D gene TRBD1, 6 bases. Germline V lookup: CDR1 WNHNN, CDR2 SYGVQD (reference sequence). This CDR3 has 16 amino acids. V shed 3 bases and J shed 1 base, with 13 bases lying between them. The DNA for the CDR3 is TGCGCCAGCAGTGAATCCGGGACATCTTCCTACAATGAGCAGTTCTTC. This encodes CASSESGTSSYNEQFF.

This clone was detected once. The gene calls are TRBV15 and TRBJ1-4; unclear D gene. Germline V gene lookup returns CDR1 LNHNV and CDR2 YYDKDF (reference sequence). The CDR3 is 14 residues long. The ends were cut back, 0 bases at V and 8 bases at J, with 10 bases in the middle. The CDR3 nucleotides are TGTGCCACCAGCAGAGATTTAACTGCAGAAAAACTGTTTTTT. Protein product: CATSRDLTAEKLFF.

The chain has TRBV30 and TRBJ1-1; TRBD1 agrees at 10 bases. In germline, CDR1 is GTSNPN, CDR2 SVGIG (reference sequence). The V segment lost 5 bases and the J segment 4 bases; nucleotides outside the gene matches: 4. The CDR3 consists of 13 residues. CDR3 DNA: TGTGCCTGGGGGACAGGGGTGGTCACTGAAGCTTTCTTT. Its translation: CAWGTGVVTEAFF.

Turning to this clone: The limits of the CDR3 on the DNA are not certain, so only TCRdb's listed CDR3 is given. This chain joins TRBV5-4 and TRBJ1-6. Both ends counted, the CDR3 spans 12 residues. The germline gives CDR1 SGHNT, CDR2 YYREEE (reference sequence). CDR3: CASSTSGGPLHF.

This chain connects TRBV9 to TRBJ2-7; perhaps TRBD2 as D (5 bases). The V end was cut by 0 bases, the J end by 6 bases, with 10 bases between. From germline, CDR1 is SGDLS and CDR2 YYNGEE. The CDR3 loop spans 13 amino acids. CDR3 DNA: TGTGCCAGCAGCGTAGGGCCGGCGGGCGAGCAGTACTTC. The encoded protein is CASSVGPAGEQYF.

A single count supports this clone. The CDR3: CASSDRVPYEQYF. In nucleotides, the CDR3 is TGTGCCAGCAGTGACAGGGTCCCCTACGAGCAGTACTTC. V is TRBV28 and J is TRBJ2-7; 7 nucleotides match TRBD1. CDR1 and CDR2 from the germline V gene are MDHEN and SYDVKM. J gave up 2 bases and V 5 bases, and 3 bases lay outside the gene matches. CDR3 length: 13 residues. Based on the CDR3 plus reference TRBV28 and TRBJ2-7, the full variable domain is DVKVTQSSRYLVKRTGEKVFLECVQDMDHENMFWYRQDPGLGLRLIYFSYDVKMKEKGDIPEGYSVSREKKERFSLILESASTNQTSMYLCASSDRVPYEQYFGPGTRLTVT.

This chain connects TRBV7-9 to TRBJ2-7; 9 bases map to TRBD1. Germline values: CDR1 SEHNR, CDR2 FQNEAQ (reference sequence). The CDR3 is made up of 14 amino acids. J gave up 1 base and V 7 bases, and 5 bases lay outside the gene matches. CDR3 coding DNA: TGTGCCAGCATGCGAGGACAGGGGTCCTACGAGCAGTACTTC. Its protein is CASMRGQGSYEQYF.

The chain is built from TRBV11-2 and TRBJ2-2; 8 nucleotides agree with TRBD1. Germline values: CDR1 SGHAT, CDR2 FQNNGV. With V trimmed by 5 bases and J by 8 bases, 10 bases remained unmatched. The length of the CDR3 is 15 residues. The CDR3 loop is CASSPIAGGIGELFF. The CDR3 coding sequence is TGTGCCAGCAGCCCCATCGCAGGGGGCATTGGGGAGCTGTTTTTT.

The chain has TRBV7-6 and TRBJ1-6; 7 bases agree with TRBD1. Looked up from germline, CDR1 is SGHVS and CDR2 is FNYEAQ. This CDR3 spans 14 amino acids. J was trimmed by 6 bases and V by 2 bases; bases with no gene match: 1. The CDR3 DNA reads as TGTGCCAGCAGCTTATACAGGGGTAATTCACCCCTCCACTTT. This encodes CASSLYRGNSPLHF.

V is TRBV6-2 or TRBV6-3 and J is TRBJ2-5; possible D gene TRBD1, 6 bases. The V gene's germline CDR1 is MNHEY and CDR2 SVGEGT. There are 14 residues in the CDR3. V lost 5 bases and J 6 bases, leaving 16 bases between the germline ends. In DNA, the CDR3 is TGTGCCAGCAGTCGAACAGGGTATATGCAGACCCAGTACTTC. Protein sequence: CASSRTGYMQTQYF.

As DNA, the CDR3 is TGTGCCAGCAGATCCAGTTTAGCGCAATCCTACAATGAGCAGTTCTTC. Residues: CASRSSLAQSYNEQFF. The chain recombines TRBV27 with TRBJ2-1; D might be TRBD2 (5 bases). The CDR3 covers 16 residues. Germline CDR1 MNHEY, CDR2 SMNVEV (reference sequence). The V end lost 6 bases, the J end lost 1 base, and 16 bases lay between the germline ends.

This chain's CDR3 is CASSLASGMGTEAFF. For the CDR3, the DNA is TGTGCCAGCAGCTTAGCCTCAGGGATGGGCACTGAAGCTTTCTTT. This sequence joins TRBV7-3 and TRBJ1-1; D is possibly TRBD1 (5 bases). The CDR3 consists of 15 residues. Trimming cost V 2 bases and J 4 bases, with 14 bases left between them. Germline V gene data show CDR1 as SGHTA and CDR2 as FQGTGA.

The chain combines TRBV27 with TRBJ1-2; 8 bases line up with TRBD1. J lost 7 bases, V lost 3 bases, and 1 base had no gene match. Germline values: CDR1 MNHEY, CDR2 SMNVEV (reference sequence). The CDR3 consists of 12 residues. The CDR3 sequence: CASSLTGVGYTF. The CDR3 coding sequence is TGTGCCAGCAGTTTGACAGGGGTTGGCTACACCTTC.